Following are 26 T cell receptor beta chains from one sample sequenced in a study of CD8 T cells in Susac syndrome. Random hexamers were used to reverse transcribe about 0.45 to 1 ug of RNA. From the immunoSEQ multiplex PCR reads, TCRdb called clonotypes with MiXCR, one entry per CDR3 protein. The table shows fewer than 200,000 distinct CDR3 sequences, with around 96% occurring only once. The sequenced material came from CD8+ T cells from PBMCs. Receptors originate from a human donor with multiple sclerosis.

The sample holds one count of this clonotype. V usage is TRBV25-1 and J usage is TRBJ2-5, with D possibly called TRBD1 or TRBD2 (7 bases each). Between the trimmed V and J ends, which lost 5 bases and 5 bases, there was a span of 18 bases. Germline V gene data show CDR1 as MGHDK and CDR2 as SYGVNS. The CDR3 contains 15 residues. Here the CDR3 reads CASSRKTQGGETQYF. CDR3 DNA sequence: TGTGCCAGCAGTCGGAAAACCCAGGGGGGGGAGACCCAGTACTTC.

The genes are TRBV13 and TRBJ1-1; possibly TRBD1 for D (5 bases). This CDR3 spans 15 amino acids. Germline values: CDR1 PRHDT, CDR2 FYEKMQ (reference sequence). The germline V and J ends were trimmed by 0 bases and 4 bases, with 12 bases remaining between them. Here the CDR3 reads CASSLGRVRGTEAFF. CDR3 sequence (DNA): TGTGCCAGCAGCTTAGGTCGGGTGAGGGGCACTGAAGCTTTCTTT.

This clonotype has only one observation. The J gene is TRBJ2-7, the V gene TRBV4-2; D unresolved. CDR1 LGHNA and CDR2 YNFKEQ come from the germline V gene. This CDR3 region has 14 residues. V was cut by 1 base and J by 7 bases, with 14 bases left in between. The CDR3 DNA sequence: TGTGCCAGCAGCCAAGGACCTGCCGCGGAGGAGCAGTACTTC. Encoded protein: CASSQGPAAEEQYF.

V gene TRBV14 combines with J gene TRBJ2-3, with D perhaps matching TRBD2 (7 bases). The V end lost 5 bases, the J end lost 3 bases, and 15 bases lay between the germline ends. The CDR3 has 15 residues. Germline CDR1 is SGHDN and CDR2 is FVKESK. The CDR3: CASSKVGGRTDTQYF. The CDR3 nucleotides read TGTGCCAGCAGCAAAGTGGGGGGGCGGACAGATACGCAGTATTTT.

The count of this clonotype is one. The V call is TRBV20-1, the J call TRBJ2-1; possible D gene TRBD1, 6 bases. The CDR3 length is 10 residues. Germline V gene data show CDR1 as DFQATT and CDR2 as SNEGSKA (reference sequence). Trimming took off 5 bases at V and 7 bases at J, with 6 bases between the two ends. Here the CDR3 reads CSAQGNEQFF. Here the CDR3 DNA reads TGCAGTGCTCAGGGGAATGAGCAGTTCTTC.

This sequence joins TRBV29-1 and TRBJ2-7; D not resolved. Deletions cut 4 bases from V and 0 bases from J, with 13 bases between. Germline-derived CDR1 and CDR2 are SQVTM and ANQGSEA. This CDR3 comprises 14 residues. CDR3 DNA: TGCAGCGTTGTTTGGGCCCTAAGCTCCTACGAGCAGTACTTC. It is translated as CSVVWALSSYEQYF.

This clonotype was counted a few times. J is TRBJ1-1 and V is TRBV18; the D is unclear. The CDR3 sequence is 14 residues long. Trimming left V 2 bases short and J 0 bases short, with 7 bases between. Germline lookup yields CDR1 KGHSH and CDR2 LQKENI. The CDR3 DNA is TGTGCCAGCTCACCAGGAAGCTTGAACACTGAAGCTTTCTTT. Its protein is CASSPGSLNTEAFF.

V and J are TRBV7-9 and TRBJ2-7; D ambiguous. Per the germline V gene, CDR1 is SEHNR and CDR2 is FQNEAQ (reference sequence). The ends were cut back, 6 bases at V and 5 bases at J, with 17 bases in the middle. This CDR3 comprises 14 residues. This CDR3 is CASSLQMRIDEQYF. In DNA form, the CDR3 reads TGTGCCAGCAGTCTGCAGATGAGGATTGACGAGCAGTACTTC. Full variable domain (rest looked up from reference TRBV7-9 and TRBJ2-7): DTGVSQNPRHKITKRGQNVTFRCDPISEHNRLYWYRQTLGQGPEFLTYFQNEAQLEKSRLLSDRFSAERPKGSFSTLEIQRTEQGDSAMYLCASSLQMRIDEQYFGPGTRLTVT.

The DNA of the CDR3 is TGTGCCAGCAGCGTAGGAGGGTTGAGCGAGCAGTACTTC. Translation: CASSVGGLSEQYF. J is TRBJ2-7 and V is TRBV9; TRBD2 might be the D (5 bases). The CDR3 runs 13 residues. V lost 0 bases, J lost 6 bases, and 10 bases lay in between. The germline V gene encodes CDR1 SGDLS and CDR2 YYNGEE.

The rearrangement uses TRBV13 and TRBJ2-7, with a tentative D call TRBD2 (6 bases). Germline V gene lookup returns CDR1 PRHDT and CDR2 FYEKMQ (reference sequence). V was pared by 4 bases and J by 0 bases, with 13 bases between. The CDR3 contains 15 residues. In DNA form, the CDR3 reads TGTGCCAGCAGCTCCGGGAGAGGGAGCTCCTACGAGCAGTACTTC. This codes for CASSSGRGSSYEQYF.

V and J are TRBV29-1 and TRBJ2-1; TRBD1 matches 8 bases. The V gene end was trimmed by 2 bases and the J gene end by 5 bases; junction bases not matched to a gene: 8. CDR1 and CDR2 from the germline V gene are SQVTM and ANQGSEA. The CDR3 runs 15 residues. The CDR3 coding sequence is TGCAGCGTTGAACCCCGGACAGGGAGGCACAATGAGCAGTTCTTC. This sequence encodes CSVEPRTGRHNEQFF.

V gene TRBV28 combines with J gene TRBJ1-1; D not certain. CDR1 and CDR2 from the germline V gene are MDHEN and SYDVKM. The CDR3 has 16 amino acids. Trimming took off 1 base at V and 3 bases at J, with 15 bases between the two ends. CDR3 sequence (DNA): TGTGCCAGCAGTTTATTAGAGGATGAAAGGTACACTGAAGCTTTCTTT. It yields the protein CASSLLEDERYTEAFF. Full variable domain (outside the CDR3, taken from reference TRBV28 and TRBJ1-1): DVKVTQSSRYLVKRTGEKVFLECVQDMDHENMFWYRQDPGLGLRLIYFSYDVKMKEKGDIPEGYSVSREKKERFSLILESASTNQTSMYLCASSLLEDERYTEAFFGQGTRLTVV.

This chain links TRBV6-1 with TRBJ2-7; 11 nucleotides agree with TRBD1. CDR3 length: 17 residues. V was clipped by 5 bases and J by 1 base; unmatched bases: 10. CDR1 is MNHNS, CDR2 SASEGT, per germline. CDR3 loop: CASSTETGTGGSYEQYF. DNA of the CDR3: TGTGCCAGCAGTACGGAAACCGGGACAGGGGGTTCCTACGAGCAGTACTTC.

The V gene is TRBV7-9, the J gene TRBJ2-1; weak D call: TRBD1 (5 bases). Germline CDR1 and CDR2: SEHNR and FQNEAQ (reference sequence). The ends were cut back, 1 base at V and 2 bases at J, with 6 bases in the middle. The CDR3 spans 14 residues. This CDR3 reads CASSLEGAYNEQFF. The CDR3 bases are TGTGCCAGCAGCTTAGAAGGGGCCTACAATGAGCAGTTCTTC.

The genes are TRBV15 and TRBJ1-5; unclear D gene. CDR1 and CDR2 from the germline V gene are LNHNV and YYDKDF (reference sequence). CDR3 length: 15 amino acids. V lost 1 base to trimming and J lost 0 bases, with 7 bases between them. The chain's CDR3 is CATSRGAYSNQPQHF. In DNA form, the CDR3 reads TGTGCCACCAGCAGAGGGGCGTATAGCAATCAGCCCCAGCATTTT.

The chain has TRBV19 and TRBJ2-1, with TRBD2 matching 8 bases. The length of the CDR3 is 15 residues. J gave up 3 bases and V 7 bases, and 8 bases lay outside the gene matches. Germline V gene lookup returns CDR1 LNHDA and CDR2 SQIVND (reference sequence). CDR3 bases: TGTGCCAGTAATAATGGGGCGGGAGGCTACAATGAGCAGTTCTTC. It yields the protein CASNNGAGGYNEQFF. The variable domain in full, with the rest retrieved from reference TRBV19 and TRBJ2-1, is DGGITQSPKYLFRKEGQNVTLSCEQNLNHDAMYWYRQDPGQGLRLIYYSQIVNDFQKGDIAEGYSVSREKKESFPLTVTSAQKNPTAFYLCASNNGAGGYNEQFFGPGTRLTVL.

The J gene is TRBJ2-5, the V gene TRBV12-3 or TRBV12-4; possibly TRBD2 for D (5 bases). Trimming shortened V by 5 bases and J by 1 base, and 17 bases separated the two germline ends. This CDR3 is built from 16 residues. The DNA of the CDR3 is TGTGCCAGCAGTGCCGCCGGGGTCGGGGTCCAAGAGACCCAGTACTTC. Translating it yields CASSAAGVGVQETQYF.

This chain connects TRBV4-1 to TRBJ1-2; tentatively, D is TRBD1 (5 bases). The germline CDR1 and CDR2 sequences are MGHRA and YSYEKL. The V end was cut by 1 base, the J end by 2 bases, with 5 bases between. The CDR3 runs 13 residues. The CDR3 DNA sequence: TGCGCCAGCAGCCAAGGGGACAACTATGGCTACACCTTC. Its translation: CASSQGDNYGYTF.

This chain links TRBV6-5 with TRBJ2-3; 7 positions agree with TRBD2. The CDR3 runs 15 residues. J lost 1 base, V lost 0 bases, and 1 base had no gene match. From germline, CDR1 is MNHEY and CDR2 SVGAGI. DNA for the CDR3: TGTGCCAGCAGTTACTCTCGGGGGGGCACAGATACGCAGTATTTT. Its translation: CASSYSRGGTDTQYF.

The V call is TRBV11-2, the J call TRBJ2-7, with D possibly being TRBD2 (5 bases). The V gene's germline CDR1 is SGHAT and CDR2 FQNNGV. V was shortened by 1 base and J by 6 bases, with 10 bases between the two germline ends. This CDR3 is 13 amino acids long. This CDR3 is CASSLVGGGEQYF. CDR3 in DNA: TGTGCCAGCAGCTTAGTAGGAGGTGGCGAGCAGTACTTC.

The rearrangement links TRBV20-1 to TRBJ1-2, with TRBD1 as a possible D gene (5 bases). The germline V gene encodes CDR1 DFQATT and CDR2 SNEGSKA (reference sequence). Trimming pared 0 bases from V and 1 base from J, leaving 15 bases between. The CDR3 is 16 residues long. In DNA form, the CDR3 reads TGCAGTGCTAGAGATCTTGTAGGACACTTTAACTATGGCTACACCTTC. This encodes CSARDLVGHFNYGYTF.

DNA of the CDR3: TGTGCCAGCAGCTTAATCACCAATAACTATGGCTACACCTTC. This codes for CASSLITNNYGYTF. This chain joins TRBV7-8 and TRBJ1-2; D is undetermined. V shed 2 bases and J shed 1 base, with 8 bases lying between them. The CDR3 contains 14 residues. Germline V gene lookup returns CDR1 SGHVS and CDR2 FQNEAQ.

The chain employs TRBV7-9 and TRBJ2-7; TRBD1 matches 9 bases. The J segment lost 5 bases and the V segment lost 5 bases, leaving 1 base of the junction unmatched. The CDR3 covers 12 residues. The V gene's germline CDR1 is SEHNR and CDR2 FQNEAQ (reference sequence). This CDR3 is CASSDRGNEQYF. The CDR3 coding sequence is TGTGCCAGCAGCGACAGGGGGAACGAGCAGTACTTC.

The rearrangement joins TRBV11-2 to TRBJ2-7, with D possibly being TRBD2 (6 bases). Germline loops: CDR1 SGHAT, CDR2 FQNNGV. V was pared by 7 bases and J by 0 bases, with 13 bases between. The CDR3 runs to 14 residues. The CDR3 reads CASTSGGGSYEQYF. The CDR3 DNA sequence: TGTGCCAGCACCTCTGGGGGAGGCTCCTACGAGCAGTACTTC.

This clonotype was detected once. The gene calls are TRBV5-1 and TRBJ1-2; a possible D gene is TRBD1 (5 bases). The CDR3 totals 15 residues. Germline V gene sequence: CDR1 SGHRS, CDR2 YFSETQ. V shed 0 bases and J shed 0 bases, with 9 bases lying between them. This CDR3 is CASSLDDSANYGYTF. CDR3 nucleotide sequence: TGCGCCAGCAGCTTGGATGACAGCGCTAACTATGGCTACACCTTC.

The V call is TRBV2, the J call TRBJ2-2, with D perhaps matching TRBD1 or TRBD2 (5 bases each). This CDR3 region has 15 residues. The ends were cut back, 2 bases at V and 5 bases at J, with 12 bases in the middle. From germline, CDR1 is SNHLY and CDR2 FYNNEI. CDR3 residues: CASSEFQGRTGELFF. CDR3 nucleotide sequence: TGTGCCAGCAGTGAATTTCAGGGACGGACCGGGGAGCTGTTTTTT.